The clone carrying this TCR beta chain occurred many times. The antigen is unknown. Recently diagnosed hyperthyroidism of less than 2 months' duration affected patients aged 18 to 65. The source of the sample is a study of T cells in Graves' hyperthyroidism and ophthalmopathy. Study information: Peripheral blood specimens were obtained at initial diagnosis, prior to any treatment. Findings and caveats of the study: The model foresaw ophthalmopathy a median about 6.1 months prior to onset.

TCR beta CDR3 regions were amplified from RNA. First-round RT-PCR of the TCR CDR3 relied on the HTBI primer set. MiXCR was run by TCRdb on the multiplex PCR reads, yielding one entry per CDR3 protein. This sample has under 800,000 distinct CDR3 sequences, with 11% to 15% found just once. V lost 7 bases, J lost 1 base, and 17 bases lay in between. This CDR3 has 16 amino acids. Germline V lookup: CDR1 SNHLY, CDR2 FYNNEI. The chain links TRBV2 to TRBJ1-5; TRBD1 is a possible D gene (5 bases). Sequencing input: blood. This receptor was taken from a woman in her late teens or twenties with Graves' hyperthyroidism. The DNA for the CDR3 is TGTGCCAGCACCCTGGGGGGGATTGAGAGCAATCAGCCCCAGCATTTT. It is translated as CASTLGGIESNQPQHF.